This T cell receptor (beta chain) was recovered during a study of blood T cell repertoires in COVID-19. CDR1 and CDR2 (germline): SNHLY, FYNNEI. The CDR3 spans 15 residues. V shed 4 bases, J shed 12 bases, and the junction held 15 bases outside the gene matches. The study assigned cohorts using participant-reported clinical history. Donors of Cohort 3 who recovered were those that had two negative PCRs, clearance, or symptom resolution. Original data processing: For nucleated cells, counts were estimated from reference gene primer amplification. Sequencing was performed with immunoSEQ multiplex PCR; in TCRdb, only in-frame clones are kept and a portion is missing. That table gives V, J and clone size, and the DNA gave D and trimming. The repertoire holds under 300,000 clones, with around nine tenths as singletons.

Specimen: PBMCs or T cells enriched from blood (not recorded which). The receptor was isolated from a woman aged 18-29 years who had recovered from COVID-19. The gene calls are TRBV2 and TRBJ1-1, with 9 bases aligning to TRBD1. CDR3 nucleotides: TGTGCCAGCAGTGGACTACAGGGGGCGGGGGACTTAACTTTCTTT. Translation: CASSGLQGAGDLTFF.